This passage covers 31 T cell receptor beta chains from one sample sequenced in a study of regulatory T cells in long-lasting Graves disease. Arm-PCR of CDR3 regions with iRepertoire HTBI primers generated TCR beta libraries. TCRdb re-called the multiplex PCR reads with MiXCR, one entry per CDR3 protein. The sample lists 400,000 to 450,000 distinct CDR3 sequences, approximately 16% occurring once. The time point was: newly diagnosed GD, antithyroid drugs for less than 3 months. Making the TCR library involved RNA that had been extracted from PBMCs. These same data were also listed under a study on T cells in Graves' hyperthyroidism and ophthalmopathy.

The material was peripheral blood mononuclear cells (PBMCs), obtained at new diagnosis, from a patient treated with antithyroid drugs. The origin of the receptors is a woman aged 25 to 45 with Graves disease.

In its sample, this clonotype was seen many times. Its ends do not fully match the called genes, so a read error is possible. The V gene is TRBV6-1, the J gene TRBJ1-1; D is undetermined. Germline V gene sequence: CDR1 MNHNS, CDR2 SASEGT. This CDR3 comprises 15 residues. CDR3 residues: CASREGDAMNTEAFF. The CDR3, as DNA: TGTGCCAGCAGGGAAGGCGACGCTATGAACACTGAAGCTTTCTTT.

This clonotype came up a few times. This chain uses TRBV4-1 with TRBJ2-2, with D tentatively TRBD1 or TRBD2 (5 bases each). There are 16 residues in the CDR3. Germline CDR1 and CDR2: MGHRA and YSYEKL. The V end was cut by 1 base, the J end by 3 bases, with 12 bases between. CDR3 sequence (DNA): TGCGCCAGCAGCCAAGCCCCAGGGAGCTACACCGGGGAGCTGTTTTTT. Translating gives CASSQAPGSYTGELFF.

The sample holds many counts of this clonotype. The genes are TRBV12-3 or TRBV12-4 and TRBJ1-4; 10 positions match TRBD1. The CDR3 has 16 amino acids. J lost 4 bases, V lost 4 bases, and 6 bases had no gene match. DNA for the CDR3: TGTGCCAGCAGTTGGACAGGGGGAATTGGTAATGAAAAACTGTTTTTT. Protein sequence: CASSWTGGIGNEKLFF.

The chain links TRBV6-5 to TRBJ2-3, with D perhaps TRBD1 or TRBD2 (5 bases each). The CDR3 totals 17 residues. Trimming removed 4 bases at V and 6 bases at J, with 23 bases between. CDR1 and CDR2 from the germline V gene are MNHEY and SVGAGI. The CDR3 is CASSFLPRDPAGDTQYF. Here the CDR3 DNA reads TGTGCCAGCAGTTTTCTTCCCCGGGACCCTGCTGGGGATACGCAGTATTTT.

This clonotype appeared many times. The rearrangement links TRBV6-1 to TRBJ2-3; 7 nucleotides agree with TRBD1. V shed 5 bases and J 3 bases; nucleotides not matched to a gene: 5. This CDR3 is built from 14 residues. Per germline, CDR1 MNHNS and CDR2 SASEGT. CDR3 in amino acids: CASSPKTGTDTQYF. The CDR3 DNA is TGTGCCAGCAGTCCAAAGACAGGGACAGATACGCAGTATTTT.

The table lists this clonotype with a few counts. The chain couples TRBV9 to TRBJ1-1, with unresolved D. CDR3 length: 12 residues. V was shortened by 0 bases and J by 6 bases, with 6 bases between the two germline ends. CDR1 and CDR2 (germline): SGDLS, YYNGEE. The DNA for the CDR3 is TGTGCCAGCAGCGTAGGGTCCGCTGAAGCTTTCTTT. The encoded protein is CASSVGSAEAFF.

As regards this clonotype: This may be a read error: a much more frequent sequence differs by one nucleotide. This sequence joins TRBV11-2 and TRBJ2-3; TRBD2 matches 7 bases. The CDR3 contains 16 residues. Germline-derived CDR1 and CDR2 are SGHAT and FQNNGV. The CDR3: CASGLARAGVLDTQYF. The CDR3 DNA is TGTGCCAGCGGCTTAGCGAGGGCGGGAGTTCTAGATACGCAGTATTTT.

The genes are TRBV4-3 and TRBJ1-2, with D perhaps TRBD1 (6 bases). There are 16 residues in the CDR3. The V gene's germline CDR1 is LGHNA and CDR2 YSLEER. Between the trimmed V and J ends, which lost 2 bases and 3 bases, there was a span of 16 bases. The CDR3: CASSQLTTGVDYGYTF. CDR3 bases: TGCGCCAGCAGCCAACTAACGACAGGTGTAGACTATGGCTACACCTTC.

Only a few counts were recorded for this clonotype. In nucleotides, the CDR3 is TGTGCCAGTAGTTTGGGACAGGGGTACAATGAGCAGTTCTTC. Translated: CASSLGQGYNEQFF. The chain has TRBV19 and TRBJ2-1, with TRBD1 identical over 10 bases. V gave up 5 bases and J gave up 4 bases; unmatched junction bases: 2. This CDR3 is 14 amino acids long. Per the germline V gene, CDR1 is LNHDA and CDR2 is SQIVND (reference sequence).

V gene TRBV4-1 combines with J gene TRBJ2-3; a weak D match, TRBD2 (5 bases). Germline V gene data show CDR1 as MGHRA and CDR2 as YSYEKL. The CDR3 is 18 residues long. Trimming cost V 3 bases and J 0 bases, with 19 bases left between them. CDR3 nucleotide sequence: TGCGCCAGCAGCCATAAGAGCGGAGCTCCACTTAGCACAGATACGCAGTATTTT. It translates to CASSHKSGAPLSTDTQYF.

The chain uses TRBV20-1 and TRBJ2-7; D possibly corresponds to TRBD2 (6 bases). CDR1 DFQATT and CDR2 SNEGSKA come from the germline V gene (reference sequence). This CDR3 contains 14 residues. Trimming took off 4 bases at V and 1 base at J, with 14 bases between the two ends. Here the CDR3 reads CSATAPTSSYEQYF. CDR3 DNA sequence: TGCAGTGCTACCGCCCCGACTAGTTCCTACGAGCAGTACTTC.

A few counts support this clonotype. The chain carries TRBV27 and TRBJ2-1; perhaps TRBD1 as D (6 bases). V was pared by 3 bases and J by 10 bases, with 13 bases between. Per germline, CDR1 MNHEY and CDR2 SMNVEV (reference sequence). This CDR3 region has 13 residues. In DNA form, the CDR3 reads TGTGCCAGCAGTTTGCAGACCGGGACAGAGCAGTTCTTC. This codes for CASSLQTGTEQFF.

The gene calls are TRBV7-2 and TRBJ2-5; TRBD2 matches 12 bases. With 1 base clipped from V and 4 bases from J, the junction kept 4 bases outside the gene matches. Germline loops: CDR1 SGHTA, CDR2 FQGNSA. The CDR3 length is 16 residues. This CDR3 is CASSLDASGRGETQYF. CDR3 in DNA: TGTGCCAGCAGCTTAGATGCTAGCGGGAGGGGAGAGACCCAGTACTTC.

A few counts support this clonotype. V is TRBV4-3 and J is TRBJ2-7, with 16 bases identical to TRBD2. The CDR3 is made up of 17 amino acids. Trimming took 8 bases from V and 0 from J; bases not matched to a gene: 7. Germline values: CDR1 LGHNA, CDR2 YSLEER. The CDR3 DNA is TGCGCCAGCTCTTTGGGACTAGCGGGAGGGAGCTCCTACGAGCAGTACTTC. Amino acids: CASSLGLAGGSSYEQYF.

About this clonotype: With a far larger clone one base away, a read error is the likely cause. The chain is built from TRBV13 and TRBJ2-7; D is possibly TRBD2 (6 bases). Germline V gene sequence: CDR1 PRHDT, CDR2 FYEKMQ (reference sequence). The CDR3 is 15 amino acids. The V and J ends lost 5 bases and 2 bases respectively, with 16 bases between them. In DNA form, the CDR3 reads TGTGCCAGCAGCGGATCACTAGCAATCGCCTACGAGCAGTACTTC. Its protein is CASSGSLAIAYEQYF.

This clonotype was seen repeatedly, ten times or more. The genes are TRBV29-1 and TRBJ2-1, with 11 bases aligning to TRBD2. The germline CDR1 and CDR2 sequences are SQVTM and ANQGSEA. The CDR3 extends over 13 amino acids. The junction had 3 bases not matched to a gene; V was cut back by 4 bases and J by 7 bases. The CDR3 here is CSVAASGRNEQFF. The CDR3 region has the DNA TGCAGCGTTGCGGCTAGCGGGAGGAATGAGCAGTTCTTC.

The rearrangement uses TRBV19 and TRBJ1-1; TRBD1 matches at 9 bases. The CDR3 is made up of 15 amino acids. The germline CDR1 and CDR2 sequences are LNHDA and SQIVND (reference sequence). J lost 1 base, V lost 4 bases, and 4 bases had no gene match. DNA for the CDR3: TGTGCCAGTAGTAACAGGGGGCCCTCGAACACTGAAGCTTTCTTT. Translation gives CASSNRGPSNTEAFF.

This clonotype was seen at least ten times. This sequence joins TRBV7-2 and TRBJ2-7; 11 bases map to TRBD2. V lost 2 bases and J lost 3; bases outside the gene matches: 12. The germline V gene encodes CDR1 SGHTA and CDR2 FQGNSA. CDR3 length equals 18 residues. DNA for the CDR3: TGTGCCAGCAGCTTACCGACGGGACTAGCGGAAAGCATCTACGAGCAGTACTTC. Its protein product is CASSLPTGLAESIYEQYF.

This clonotype was recorded many times. The chain links TRBV5-1 to TRBJ2-1, with TRBD2 matching 8 bases. V lost 5 bases and J lost 6; bases outside the gene matches: 13. The CDR3 covers 16 residues. Germline V gene lookup returns CDR1 SGHRS and CDR2 YFSETQ. The CDR3 reads CASRSRGSGAGNEQFF. The CDR3 DNA reads TGCGCCAGCAGGTCTCGGGGTAGCGGGGCTGGCAATGAGCAGTTCTTC.

This clonotype has a count of ten or more. The DNA of the CDR3 is TGTGCCAGCAGCCCAGGGACTACTTCCTCCTACGAGCAGTACTTC. As protein: CASSPGTTSSYEQYF. The chain links TRBV7-6 to TRBJ2-7, with 7 bases identical to TRBD2. J gave up 0 bases and V 5 bases, and 7 bases lay outside the gene matches. The CDR3 has 15 amino acids. CDR1 SGHVS and CDR2 FNYEAQ come from the germline V gene. The whole variable domain, filled in from reference TRBV7-6 and TRBJ2-7, reads GAGVSQSPRYKVTKRGQDVALRCDPISGHVSLYWYRQALGQGPEFLTYFNYEAQQDKSGLPNDRFSAERPEGSISTLTIQRTEQRDSAMYRCASSPGTTSSYEQYFGPGTRLTVT.

This clonotype was observed many times. This chain connects TRBV2 to TRBJ1-3; unclear D gene. Trimming cost V 7 bases and J 2 bases, with 9 bases left between them. Germline lookup yields CDR1 SNHLY and CDR2 FYNNEI. The CDR3 covers 13 residues. The CDR3 region is CASKVWAGNTIYF. In DNA form, the CDR3 reads TGTGCCAGCAAAGTTTGGGCTGGAAACACCATATATTTT.

This clonotype was seen many times. The chain recombines TRBV5-6 with TRBJ1-1; TRBD1 is a possible D gene (6 bases). The CDR3 is 14 residues long. Germline assignment: CDR1 SGHDT and CDR2 YYEEEE. Trimming left V 4 bases short and J 11 bases short, with 21 bases between. The CDR3 DNA reads as TGTGCCAGCAGCCAAATGGACAGACGACGCGGGGCTTTCTTT. It yields the protein CASSQMDRRRGAFF.

This clonotype has at least ten counts. The gene calls are TRBV28 and TRBJ2-3; 10 nucleotides line up with TRBD2. The CDR3 runs to 16 residues. Germline values: CDR1 MDHEN, CDR2 SYDVKM. Trimming at V came to 2 bases and at J to 4 bases, leaving 6 bases not matched to a gene. CDR3 region: CASSLGLAGVPDTQYF. In nucleotides, the CDR3 is TGTGCCAGCAGTTTAGGGCTAGCGGGAGTTCCAGATACGCAGTATTTT.

The genes are TRBV5-5 and TRBJ1-4; 9 positions agree with TRBD1. This CDR3 region has 16 residues. CDR1 SGHKS and CDR2 YYEKEE come from the germline V gene (reference sequence). After removal of 0 bases from V and 5 bases from J, the junction contained 5 bases not matched to a gene. The CDR3: CASSLERQGGNEKLFF. Written as DNA, the CDR3 is TGTGCCAGCAGCTTGGAACGACAGGGGGGGAATGAAAAACTGTTTTTT.

In its sample, this clonotype was seen many times. The chain links TRBV9 to TRBJ2-1; 7 nucleotides match TRBD2. CDR3 length: 15 amino acids. From germline, CDR1 is SGDLS and CDR2 YYNGEE. The ends lost 0 bases at V and 8 bases at J; junction bases unmatched: 8. CDR3 nucleotide sequence: TGTGCCAGCAGCGTAGAGGGGCGGGAGCTAGATGAGCAGTTCTTC. It translates to CASSVEGRELDEQFF.

This clonotype was observed many times. The chain has TRBV2 and TRBJ2-2; D gene uncertain. V was clipped by 1 base and J by 3 bases, with 12 bases between them. This CDR3 has 16 residues. The germline gives CDR1 SNHLY, CDR2 FYNNEI. In DNA, the CDR3 is TGTGCCAGCAGTGAAGATCGCAGGTTATACACCGGGGAGCTGTTTTTT. This translates into CASSEDRRLYTGELFF.

V usage is TRBV20-1 and J usage is TRBJ2-4; D may match TRBD1 or TRBD2 (5 bases each). Trimming shortened V by 3 bases and J by 1 base, and 10 bases separated the two germline ends. CDR1 and CDR2 from the germline V gene are DFQATT and SNEGSKA (reference sequence). This CDR3 spans 14 amino acids. CDR3: CSASSGTAKNIQYF. CDR3 coding DNA: TGCAGTGCTAGTTCGGGGACGGCCAAAAACATTCAGTACTTC.

In this sample, this clonotype turned up many times. The CDR3, as DNA: TGTGCCAGCAGTCTCGCGGACCAGGGGGCTTGGCAGCCCCAGCATTTT. Translation: CASSLADQGAWQPQHF. The genes are TRBV28 and TRBJ1-5; 8 nucleotides align to TRBD1. Germline-derived CDR1 and CDR2 are MDHEN and SYDVKM. J was trimmed by 7 bases and V by 5 bases; bases with no gene match: 13. CDR3 length: 16 residues.

In its sample, this clonotype was seen a few times. V is TRBV28 and J is TRBJ1-1, with D maybe TRBD1 (6 bases). Trimming left V 4 bases short and J 5 bases short, with 14 bases between. Germline CDR1 is MDHEN and CDR2 is SYDVKM. The CDR3 has 14 residues. CDR3 region: CASSYRVMGTEAFF. In nucleotides, the CDR3 is TGTGCCAGCAGTTACAGGGTTATGGGGACTGAAGCTTTCTTT.

Notes on this clonotype: This may arise from a read error, as a much more abundant clone is one base away. Here the CDR3 reads CASSPNCPRQPQHF. The CDR3, as DNA: TGTGCCAGCAGCCCTAACTGCCCCCGTCAGCCCCAGCATTTT. V is TRBV12-3 or TRBV12-4 and J is TRBJ1-5; no clear D. V lost 6 bases, J lost 6 bases, and 15 bases lay in between. The CDR3 is made up of 14 amino acids.

Regarding this clonotype: The CDR3 ends on some other residue instead of the conserved phenylalanine or tryptophan, so this is likely a read error. CDR3 coding DNA: TGTGCCAGTAGTATCTGGCAGGGAGGCTCCTACGAGCAGTACTTG. Translated: CASSIWQGGSYEQYL. The chain uses TRBV19 and TRBJ2-7, with D possibly TRBD2 on 6 matching bases. In germline, CDR1 is LNHDA, CDR2 SQIVND (reference sequence). Trimming left V 3 bases short and J 0 bases short, with 12 bases between. The CDR3 extends over 15 amino acids.